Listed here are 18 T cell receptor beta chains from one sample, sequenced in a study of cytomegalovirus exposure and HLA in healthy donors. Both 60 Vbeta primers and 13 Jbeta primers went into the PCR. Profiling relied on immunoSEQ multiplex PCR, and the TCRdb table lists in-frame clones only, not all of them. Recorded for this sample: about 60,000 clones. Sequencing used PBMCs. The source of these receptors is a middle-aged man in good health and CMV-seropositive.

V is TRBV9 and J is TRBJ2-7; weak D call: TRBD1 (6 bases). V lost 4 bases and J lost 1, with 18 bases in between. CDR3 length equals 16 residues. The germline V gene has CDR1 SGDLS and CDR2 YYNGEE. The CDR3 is CASSSGAGTFSYEQYF. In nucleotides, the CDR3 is TGTGCCAGCAGCTCAGGGGCCGGGACATTTTCCTACGAGCAGTACTTC.

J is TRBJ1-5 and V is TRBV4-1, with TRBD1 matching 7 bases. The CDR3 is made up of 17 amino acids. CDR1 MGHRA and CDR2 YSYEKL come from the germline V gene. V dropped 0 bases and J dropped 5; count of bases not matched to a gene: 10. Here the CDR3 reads CASSQEPPGQRDQPQHF. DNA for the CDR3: TGCGCCAGCAGCCAAGAACCCCCGGGACAGAGAGATCAGCCCCAGCATTTT.

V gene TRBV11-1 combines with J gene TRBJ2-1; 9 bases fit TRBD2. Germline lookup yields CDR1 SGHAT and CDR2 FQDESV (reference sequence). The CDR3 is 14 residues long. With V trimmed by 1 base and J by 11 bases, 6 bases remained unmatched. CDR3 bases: TGTGCCAGCAGCTTAGGTAGCGGGAGTACAAAGCAGTTCTTC. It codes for CASSLGSGSTKQFF.

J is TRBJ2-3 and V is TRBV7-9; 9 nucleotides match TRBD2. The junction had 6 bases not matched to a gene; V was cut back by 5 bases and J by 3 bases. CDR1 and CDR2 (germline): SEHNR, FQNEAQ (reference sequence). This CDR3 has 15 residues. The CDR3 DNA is TGTGCCAGCAGCCTGGCTAGCGGGATGACAGATACGCAGTATTTT. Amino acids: CASSLASGMTDTQYF.

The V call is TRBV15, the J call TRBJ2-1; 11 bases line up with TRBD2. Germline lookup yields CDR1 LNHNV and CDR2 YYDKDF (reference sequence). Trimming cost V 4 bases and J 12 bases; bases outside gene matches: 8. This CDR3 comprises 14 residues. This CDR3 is CATSIAGGNEGQFF. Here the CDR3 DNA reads TGTGCCACCAGCATAGCGGGGGGGAATGAAGGGCAGTTCTTC.

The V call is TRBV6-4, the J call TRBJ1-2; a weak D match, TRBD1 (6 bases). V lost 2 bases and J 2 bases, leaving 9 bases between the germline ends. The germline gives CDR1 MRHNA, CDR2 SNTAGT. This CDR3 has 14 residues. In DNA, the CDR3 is TGTGCCAGCAGTGACGAGACAGGCAACTATGGCTACACCTTC. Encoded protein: CASSDETGNYGYTF.

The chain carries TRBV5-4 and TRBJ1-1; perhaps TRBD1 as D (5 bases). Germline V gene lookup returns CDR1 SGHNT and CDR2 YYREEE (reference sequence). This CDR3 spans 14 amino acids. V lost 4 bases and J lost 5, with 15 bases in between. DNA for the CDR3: TGTGCCAGCAGCGCAGGCGGGGGGAGAACTGAAGCTTTCTTT. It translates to CASSAGGGRTEAFF. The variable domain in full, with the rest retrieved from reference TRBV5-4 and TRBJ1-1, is ETGVTQSPTHLIKTRGQQVTLRCSSQSGHNTVSWYQQALGQGPQFIFQYYREEENGRGNFPPRFSGLQFPNYSSELNVNALELDDSALYLCASSAGGGRTEAFFGQGTRLTVV.

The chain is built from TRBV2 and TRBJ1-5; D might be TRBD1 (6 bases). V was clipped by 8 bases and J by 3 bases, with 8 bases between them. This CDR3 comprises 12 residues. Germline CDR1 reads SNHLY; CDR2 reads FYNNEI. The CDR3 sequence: CASWDINQPQHF. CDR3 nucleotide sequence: TGTGCCAGCTGGGACATCAATCAGCCCCAGCATTTT.

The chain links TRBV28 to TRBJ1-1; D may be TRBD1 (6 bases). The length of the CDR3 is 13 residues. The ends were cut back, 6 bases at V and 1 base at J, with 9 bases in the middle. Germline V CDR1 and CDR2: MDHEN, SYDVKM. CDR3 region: CASSPQGNTEAFF. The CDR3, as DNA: TGTGCCAGCAGCCCACAGGGGAACACTGAAGCTTTCTTT.

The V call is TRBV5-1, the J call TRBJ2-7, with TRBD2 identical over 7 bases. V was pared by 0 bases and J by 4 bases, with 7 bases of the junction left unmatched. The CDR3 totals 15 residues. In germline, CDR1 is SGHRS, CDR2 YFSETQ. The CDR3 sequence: CASSLGGAGAYEQYF. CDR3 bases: TGCGCCAGCAGCTTGGGAGGGGCGGGAGCTTACGAGCAGTACTTC. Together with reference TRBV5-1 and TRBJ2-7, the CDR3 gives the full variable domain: KAGVTQTPRYLIKTRGQQVTLSCSPISGHRSVSWYQQTPGQGLQFLFEYFSETQRNKGNFPGRFSGRQFSNSRSEMNVSTLELGDSALYLCASSLGGAGAYEQYFGPGTRLTVT.

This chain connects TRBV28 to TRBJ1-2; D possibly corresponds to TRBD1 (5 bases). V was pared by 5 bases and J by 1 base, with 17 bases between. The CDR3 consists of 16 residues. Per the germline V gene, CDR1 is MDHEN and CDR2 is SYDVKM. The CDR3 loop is CASSVGGGPINYGYTF. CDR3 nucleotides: TGTGCCAGCAGTGTAGGCGGGGGACCGATTAACTATGGCTACACCTTC.

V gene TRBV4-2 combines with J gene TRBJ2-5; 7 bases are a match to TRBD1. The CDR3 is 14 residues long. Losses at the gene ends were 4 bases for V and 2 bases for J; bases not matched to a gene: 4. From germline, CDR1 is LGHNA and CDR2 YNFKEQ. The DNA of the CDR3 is TGTGCCAGCAGCCTGGACAGGAAACAAGAGACCCAGTACTTC. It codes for CASSLDRKQETQYF.

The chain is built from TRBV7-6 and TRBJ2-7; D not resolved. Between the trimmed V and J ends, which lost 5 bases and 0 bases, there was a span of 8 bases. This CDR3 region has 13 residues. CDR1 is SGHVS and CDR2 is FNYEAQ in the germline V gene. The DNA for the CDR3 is TGTGCCAGCAGCCCCTGGGCCTCCTACGAGCAGTACTTC. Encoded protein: CASSPWASYEQYF.

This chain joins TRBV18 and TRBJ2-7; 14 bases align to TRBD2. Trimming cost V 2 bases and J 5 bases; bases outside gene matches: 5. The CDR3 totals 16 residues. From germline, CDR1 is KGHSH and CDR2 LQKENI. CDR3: CASSPGTSGSSNEQYF. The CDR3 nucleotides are TGTGCCAGCTCACCAGGGACTAGCGGGAGTTCAAACGAGCAGTACTTC.

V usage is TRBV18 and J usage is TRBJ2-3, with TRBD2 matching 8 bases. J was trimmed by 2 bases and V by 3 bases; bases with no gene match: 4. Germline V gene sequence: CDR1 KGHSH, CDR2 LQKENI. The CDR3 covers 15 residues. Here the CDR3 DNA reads TGTGCCAGCTCACCCCGGGGGGGCTCCACAGATACGCAGTATTTT. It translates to CASSPRGGSTDTQYF.

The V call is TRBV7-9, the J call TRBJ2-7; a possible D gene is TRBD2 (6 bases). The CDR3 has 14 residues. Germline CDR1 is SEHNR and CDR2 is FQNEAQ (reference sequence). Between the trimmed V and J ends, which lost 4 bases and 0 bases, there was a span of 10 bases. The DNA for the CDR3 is TGTGCCAGCAGCTCTGCGGGGAACTCCTACGAGCAGTACTTC. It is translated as CASSSAGNSYEQYF.

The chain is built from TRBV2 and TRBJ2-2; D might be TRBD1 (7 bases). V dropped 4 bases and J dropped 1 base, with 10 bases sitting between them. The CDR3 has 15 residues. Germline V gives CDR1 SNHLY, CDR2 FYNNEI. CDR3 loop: CASSGQGLNTGELFF. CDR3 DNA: TGTGCCAGCAGTGGACAGGGACTGAACACCGGGGAGCTGTTTTTT.

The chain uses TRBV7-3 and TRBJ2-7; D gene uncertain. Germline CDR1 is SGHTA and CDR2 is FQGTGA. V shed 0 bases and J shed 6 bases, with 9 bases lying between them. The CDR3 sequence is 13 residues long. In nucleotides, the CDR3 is TGTGCCAGCAGCTTAACCGCAGGTCTCGAGCAGTACTTC. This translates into CASSLTAGLEQYF.